What follows are 30 T cell receptor beta chains derived from one specimen sequenced in a study of shared clonotypes between healthy human individuals (dated by TCRdb to about 2020). To prepare the library, the immunoSEQ multiplex PCR assay was applied. Here the immuneACCESS table is served through TCRdb, limited to in-frame sequences with V and J called. Missing clones are a known gap in these copies; in checked studies unresolved V genes cover under half, and the rest lacks a known reason. This sample gives 190,000 or so clones in total; 60% to 75% of them show up just once. Jointly, the top ten make up 8.5% to 12% of the sample. Sequencing input: memory CD4+ T cells sorted from blood. The cell subset or site label corresponds to: CD45RA-negative fraction. These receptor sequences come from a man aged 25 to 45 in good health.

The chain employs TRBV14 and TRBJ2-7; 9 nucleotides line up with TRBD1. This CDR3 comprises 14 residues. Germline V CDR1 and CDR2: SGHDN, FVKESK. V shed 8 bases and J 6 bases; nucleotides not matched to a gene: 11. This CDR3 reads CASSRLGQGREQYF. CDR3 nucleotide sequence: TGTGCCAGCTCACGTCTGGGACAGGGTCGCGAGCAGTACTTC.

This clone was seen a handful of times. V usage is TRBV19 and J usage is TRBJ1-2; D possibly corresponds to TRBD1 (6 bases). V dropped 6 bases and J dropped 2 bases, with 10 bases sitting between them. Per germline, CDR1 LNHDA and CDR2 SQIVND (reference sequence). CDR3 length: 13 residues. The CDR3 nucleotides read TGTGCCAGTAGAAAAGACAGGAACTATGGCTACACCTTC. Its protein is CASRKDRNYGYTF.

The V call is TRBV18, the J call TRBJ1-1, with D possibly matching TRBD1 (6 bases). Germline CDR1 is KGHSH and CDR2 is LQKENI. With 6 bases removed from V and 10 bases from J, the gap between germline ends came to 21 bases. CDR3 length equals 14 residues. The CDR3 protein is CASSNRFGDTSAFF. DNA of the CDR3: TGTGCCAGCTCGAACAGGTTTGGGGACACTTCAGCTTTCTTT.

The V call is TRBV15, the J call TRBJ2-2, with D possibly being TRBD2 (5 bases). The CDR3 spans 16 residues. Germline CDR1 reads LNHNV; CDR2 reads YYDKDF (reference sequence). Trimming removed 6 bases at V and 6 bases at J, with 20 bases between. This CDR3 is CATRGAGMANAGELFF. For the CDR3, the DNA is TGTGCCACCAGGGGAGCCGGGATGGCTAATGCCGGGGAGCTGTTTTTT.

This clone has more than one count but fewer than ten. The rearrangement joins TRBV15 to TRBJ2-7; D remains unclear. The length of the CDR3 is 17 residues. V was trimmed by 2 bases and J by 2 bases, leaving 19 bases between them. CDR1 is LNHNV, CDR2 YYDKDF, per germline (reference sequence). The CDR3 nucleotides read TGTGCCACCAGCAGACGGTCGGGCCAGATCGGCGCCTACGAGCAGTACTTC. Translating it yields CATSRRSGQIGAYEQYF.

This clone was observed a few times. This chain joins TRBV10-1 and TRBJ2-1, with D hard to call. This CDR3 is 14 amino acids long. V was clipped by 0 bases and J by 2 bases, with 5 bases between them. Germline CDR1 reads WNHNN; CDR2 reads SYGVQD (reference sequence). The CDR3 is CASSESGTYNEQFF. The DNA of the CDR3 is TGCGCCAGCAGTGAGTCGGGCACCTACAATGAGCAGTTCTTC.

This clone was seen only once. The rearrangement joins TRBV7-9 to TRBJ2-1; 9 bases align to TRBD2. Germline trimming cut 2 bases from V and 1 base from J; bases unmatched to any gene: 9. Germline CDR1 is SEHNR and CDR2 is FQNEAQ (reference sequence). CDR3 length: 18 amino acids. CDR3 loop: CASSLSGVAGASYNEQFF. In DNA, the CDR3 is TGTGCCAGCAGCTTATCCGGAGTAGCGGGAGCTTCCTACAATGAGCAGTTCTTC.

The V and J genes are TRBV14 and TRBJ2-5; D gene unclear. Trimming took 1 base from V and 4 from J, leaving 7 bases between them. CDR1 and CDR2 (germline): SGHDN, FVKESK. The CDR3 is made up of 13 amino acids. The CDR3 sequence: CASSQGTRETQYF. In DNA form, the CDR3 reads TGTGCCAGCAGCCAAGGTACACGAGAGACCCAGTACTTC.

The rearrangement joins TRBV7-9 to TRBJ1-1, with no clear D. CDR3 length equals 14 residues. The germline V gene encodes CDR1 SEHNR and CDR2 FQNEAQ (reference sequence). Trimming pared 0 bases from V and 5 bases from J, leaving 10 bases between. The chain's CDR3 is CASSLALTSTEAFF. As DNA, the CDR3 is TGTGCCAGCAGCTTAGCCCTAACAAGTACTGAAGCTTTCTTT. The whole variable domain, remainder taken from reference TRBV7-9 and TRBJ1-1, is DTGVSQNPRHKITKRGQNVTFRCDPISEHNRLYWYRQTLGQGPEFLTYFQNEAQLEKSRLLSDRFSAERPKGSFSTLEIQRTEQGDSAMYLCASSLALTSTEAFFGQGTRLTVV.

The rearrangement joins TRBV7-6 to TRBJ2-7; D unclear. V lost 5 bases, J lost 2 bases, and 10 bases lay in between. Germline CDR1 SGHVS, CDR2 FNYEAQ. CDR3 length equals 13 residues. The CDR3 protein is CASSRTETYEQYF. CDR3 in DNA: TGTGCCAGCAGCCGGACCGAAACCTACGAGCAGTACTTC.

The chain employs TRBV28 and TRBJ2-7, with 7 bases identical to TRBD2. The CDR3 sequence is 15 residues long. Germline V gene sequence: CDR1 MDHEN, CDR2 SYDVKM. Germline trimming cut 5 bases from V and 2 bases from J; bases unmatched to any gene: 9. The CDR3 loop reads CASSTREVGPYEQYF. The CDR3, as DNA: TGTGCCAGCAGTACACGGGAGGTCGGGCCCTACGAGCAGTACTTC.

The V call is TRBV5-5, the J call TRBJ2-7; D gene uncertain. Germline CDR1 SGHKS, CDR2 YYEKEE (reference sequence). The CDR3 is 16 amino acids. Deletions cut 4 bases from V and 0 bases from J, with 17 bases between. Written as DNA, the CDR3 is TGTGCCAGCAGCATGAGTTTGACGTCTAGCTCCTACGAGCAGTACTTC. Translating it yields CASSMSLTSSSYEQYF.

V gene TRBV19 combines with J gene TRBJ2-1; TRBD1 might be the D (6 bases). The germline V gene encodes CDR1 LNHDA and CDR2 SQIVND (reference sequence). The CDR3 loop spans 18 amino acids. V lost 1 base to trimming and J lost 5 bases, with 21 bases between them. The CDR3 spells CASSIVPLQGYSNNEQFF. The CDR3 region has the DNA TGTGCCAGTAGTATAGTTCCCCTCCAGGGGTATTCAAACAATGAGCAGTTCTTC.

CDR3 coding DNA: TGTGCCAGCAGCTTAGACGGGGGTTTCAGGGAGCAGTTCTTC. This encodes CASSLDGGFREQFF. The rearrangement uses TRBV7-2 and TRBJ2-1; a weak D match, TRBD2 (6 bases). Germline V gene sequence: CDR1 SGHTA, CDR2 FQGNSA. V was trimmed by 1 base and J by 10 bases, leaving 14 bases between them. The CDR3 covers 14 residues.

The rearrangement uses TRBV15 and TRBJ2-1, with TRBD2 as a possible D gene (5 bases). V was cut by 0 bases and J by 1 base, with 7 bases left in between. Germline CDR1 is LNHNV and CDR2 is YYDKDF (reference sequence). CDR3 length equals 15 residues. The CDR3 DNA reads TGTGCCACCAGCAGAGAGGGAGTTTCCTACAATGAGCAGTTCTTC. It encodes CATSREGVSYNEQFF.

V gene TRBV10-3 combines with J gene TRBJ1-1; D unresolved. The CDR3 totals 13 residues. V shed 6 bases and J shed 0 bases, with 8 bases lying between them. Germline CDR1 and CDR2: ENHRY and SYGVKD. The CDR3 spells CAIRKEMNTEAFF. Here the CDR3 DNA reads TGTGCCATCAGGAAAGAAATGAACACTGAAGCTTTCTTT.

This rearrangement joins TRBV11-3 to TRBJ2-7; 7 nucleotides align to TRBD2. V shed 5 bases and J 3 bases; nucleotides not matched to a gene: 7. Germline V gives CDR1 SGHNT, CDR2 YENEEA. The CDR3 spans 14 residues. The CDR3, as DNA: TGTGCCAGCAGCCTGGGAGGGTTCGACTACGAGCAGTACTTC. Encoded protein: CASSLGGFDYEQYF.

This clone was observed a handful of times. The rearrangement uses TRBV7-6 and TRBJ2-2; no definite D call. The CDR3 length is 16 residues. CDR1 is SGHVS and CDR2 is FNYEAQ in the germline V gene. V shed 1 base and J shed 0 bases, with 9 bases lying between them. CDR3 sequence (DNA): TGTGCCAGCAGCTTAGAAGCGCAGGCGAACACCGGGGAGCTGTTTTTT. It translates to CASSLEAQANTGELFF.

The chain carries TRBV7-8 and TRBJ2-5; 13 bases are a match to TRBD2. This CDR3 spans 16 amino acids. CDR1 and CDR2 from the germline V gene are SGHVS and FQNEAQ. V lost 3 bases and J lost 4; bases outside the gene matches: 5. CDR3 region: CASSFGLAGAPETQYF. The CDR3 nucleotides are TGTGCCAGCAGCTTCGGACTAGCGGGAGCCCCAGAGACCCAGTACTTC.

The V call is TRBV11-2, the J call TRBJ2-5, with 7 bases lining up with TRBD2. Germline CDR1 is SGHAT and CDR2 is FQNNGV. Trimming at V came to 2 bases and at J to 7 bases, leaving 10 bases not matched to a gene. The CDR3 spans 15 residues. CDR3 in amino acids: CASSLSSNSGGTQYF. The CDR3 coding sequence is TGTGCCAGCAGCTTAAGTTCCAACTCGGGGGGGACCCAGTACTTC.

In nucleotides, the CDR3 is TGTGCCAGCTCACCCCGCACTAGCGGGAGTTTCGAGACCCAGTACTTC. This encodes CASSPRTSGSFETQYF. This chain links TRBV18 with TRBJ2-5, with 11 nucleotides matching TRBD2. The CDR3 loop spans 16 amino acids. From germline, CDR1 is KGHSH and CDR2 LQKENI. Germline trimming cut 3 bases from V and 5 bases from J; bases unmatched to any gene: 8.

The chain links TRBV2 to TRBJ2-3; D unclear. Trimming took 3 bases from V and 0 from J, leaving 7 bases between them. The germline V gene has CDR1 SNHLY and CDR2 FYNNEI. The length of the CDR3 is 14 residues. CDR3 loop: CASSEIPSTDTQYF. For the CDR3, the DNA is TGTGCCAGCAGTGAGATACCCAGCACAGATACGCAGTATTTT. The variable domain in full, with the rest retrieved from reference TRBV2 and TRBJ2-3, is EPEVTQTPSHQVTQMGQEVILRCVPISNHLYFYWYRQILGQKVEFLVSFYNNEISEKSEIFDDQFSVERPDGSNFTLKIRSTKLEDSAMYFCASSEIPSTDTQYFGPGTRLTVL.

V is TRBV9 and J is TRBJ2-2; possibly TRBD1 for D (5 bases). The germline V gene has CDR1 SGDLS and CDR2 YYNGEE. CDR3 length: 15 residues. Trimming removed 4 bases at V and 6 bases at J, with 16 bases between. CDR3 loop: CASSPETAKPGELFF. CDR3 coding DNA: TGTGCCAGCAGCCCTGAGACAGCTAAACCCGGGGAGCTGTTTTTT.

This clone came up a few times. As DNA, the CDR3 is TGTGCCAGCGACGGGACTAGGAATGAGCAGTTCTTC. It encodes CASDGTRNEQFF. This sequence joins TRBV2 and TRBJ2-1; 8 bases line up with TRBD2. The V gene end was trimmed by 8 bases and the J gene end by 7 bases; junction bases not matched to a gene: 4. This CDR3 spans 12 amino acids. CDR1 is SNHLY, CDR2 FYNNEI, per germline.

The J gene is TRBJ2-7, the V gene TRBV28, with 9 bases lining up with TRBD1. CDR1 MDHEN and CDR2 SYDVKM come from the germline V gene. The J segment lost 3 bases and the V segment lost 0 bases, leaving 0 bases of the junction unmatched. The CDR3 loop spans 14 amino acids. CDR3 sequence: CASSLWTGGYEQYF. CDR3 coding DNA: TGTGCCAGCAGTTTATGGACAGGGGGCTACGAGCAGTACTTC.

This sequence joins TRBV9 and TRBJ1-1; perhaps TRBD1 as D (6 bases). V lost 0 bases to trimming and J lost 6 bases, with 15 bases between them. This CDR3 comprises 15 residues. Germline values: CDR1 SGDLS, CDR2 YYNGEE. CDR3 amino acids: CASSVGDILKAEAFF. CDR3 DNA sequence: TGTGCCAGCAGCGTAGGGGACATCTTAAAGGCTGAAGCTTTCTTT.

V and J are TRBV29-1 and TRBJ2-1; D tentatively reads TRBD1 or TRBD2 (5 bases each). This CDR3 comprises 13 residues. In germline, CDR1 is SQVTM, CDR2 ANQGSEA. V gave up 3 bases and J gave up 5 bases, with 11 bases separating them. The CDR3 bases are TGCAGCGTTGATTTACGGGGCAACAATGAGCAGTTCTTC. The encoded protein is CSVDLRGNNEQFF.

The chain links TRBV30 to TRBJ2-5; 9 bases are a match to TRBD2. This CDR3 spans 15 amino acids. V lost 3 bases and J lost 1; bases outside the gene matches: 6. From germline, CDR1 is GTSNPN and CDR2 SVGIG (reference sequence). The CDR3 coding sequence is TGTGCCTGGAGCGCTTCGACTAGCGGCCAAGAGACCCAGTACTTC. It is translated as CAWSASTSGQETQYF.

The V gene is TRBV18, the J gene TRBJ1-1; unclear D gene. The length of the CDR3 is 14 residues. Trimming stripped 4 bases from V and 0 bases from J, with 9 bases between. Per germline, CDR1 KGHSH and CDR2 LQKENI. In DNA, the CDR3 is TGTGCCAGCTCACTGCTAAATCTGAACACTGAAGCTTTCTTT. As protein: CASSLLNLNTEAFF.

The V call is TRBV2, the J call TRBJ2-1; possible D gene TRBD2, 6 bases. The V end lost 5 bases, the J end lost 7 bases, and 12 bases lay between the germline ends. The V gene's germline CDR1 is SNHLY and CDR2 FYNNEI. The CDR3 is 13 residues long. CDR3 coding DNA: TGTGCCAGCAGTCGACTAGAGGGAAATGAGCAGTTCTTC. The encoded protein is CASSRLEGNEQFF.